These 27 T cell receptor beta chains share one sample of origin, sequenced in a study of cytomegalovirus exposure and HLA in healthy donors. Generated by immunoSEQ multiplex PCR, the TCRdb table keeps only in-frame clones and is missing some. This sample has 200,000 to 300,000 clones, with less than 95% found just once. Material for sequencing was PBMCs. The receptors stem from a woman under 40 in good health and CMV-seronegative.

V is TRBV15 and J is TRBJ2-3, with a possible D match to TRBD2 (5 bases). The CDR3 runs 14 residues. Trimming pared 0 bases from V and 3 bases from J, leaving 7 bases between. Per germline, CDR1 LNHNV and CDR2 YYDKDF (reference sequence). The CDR3 DNA follows: TGTGCCACCAGCAGAGATCGGGGTACAGATACGCAGTATTTT. Amino acid sequence: CATSRDRGTDTQYF.

This rearrangement joins TRBV6-6 to TRBJ1-1, with D perhaps matching TRBD1 (6 bases). Germline CDR1 MNHNY, CDR2 SVGAGI (reference sequence). Trimming stripped 7 bases from V and 5 bases from J, with 17 bases between. This CDR3 spans 14 amino acids. The chain's CDR3 is CASNLSGERTEAFF. CDR3 sequence (DNA): TGTGCCAGCAATTTATCAGGGGAGAGAACTGAAGCTTTCTTT.

The rearrangement links TRBV7-8 to TRBJ1-2; 9 nucleotides align to TRBD1. This CDR3 is built from 15 residues. CDR1 and CDR2 (germline): SGHVS, FQNEAQ. The J segment lost 7 bases and the V segment lost 1 base, leaving 7 bases of the junction unmatched. CDR3 DNA sequence: TGTGCCAGCAGCTTAGGACGCACAGGGGGCTTTGGCTACACCTTC. Translating gives CASSLGRTGGFGYTF.

This chain links TRBV28 with TRBJ2-3; D possibly uses TRBD1 or TRBD2 (6 bases each). The CDR3 is 15 residues long. The V end lost 3 bases, the J end lost 10 bases, and 20 bases lay between the germline ends. Looked up from germline, CDR1 is MDHEN and CDR2 is SYDVKM. The CDR3, as DNA: TGTGCCAGCAGTTTTAGGGGGGATCTGTTGTTGGCGCAGTATTTT. Amino acids: CASSFRGDLLLAQYF.

The chain links TRBV28 to TRBJ2-3; D perhaps matches TRBD1 (6 bases). Trimming cost V 7 bases and J 5 bases, with 7 bases left between them. CDR3 length equals 11 residues. Germline CDR1 is MDHEN and CDR2 is SYDVKM. CDR3 sequence: CASKGVDTQYF. The CDR3 DNA sequence: TGTGCCAGCAAGGGGGTAGATACGCAGTATTTT.

The chain couples TRBV7-2 to TRBJ2-3; D not resolved. The CDR3 is 13 amino acids. Germline values: CDR1 SGHTA, CDR2 FQGNSA. With 3 bases removed from V and 2 bases from J, the gap between germline ends came to 6 bases. CDR3 amino acids: CASSLVDTDTQYF. CDR3 DNA sequence: TGTGCCAGCAGCTTGGTAGACACAGATACGCAGTATTTT.

The chain combines TRBV7-2 with TRBJ2-4; 7 bases line up with TRBD1. The CDR3 consists of 17 residues. Germline V gives CDR1 SGHTA, CDR2 FQGNSA. V was pared by 1 base and J by 3 bases, with 9 bases of the junction left unmatched. CDR3 region: CASSLEAATGIKNIQYF. CDR3 bases: TGTGCCAGCAGCTTAGAAGCTGCGACAGGGATCAAAAACATTCAGTACTTC.

V and J are TRBV19 and TRBJ2-1; 9 nucleotides align to TRBD1. This CDR3 is built from 12 residues. The V gene end was trimmed by 6 bases and the J gene end by 15 bases; junction bases not matched to a gene: 9. CDR1 and CDR2 from the germline V gene are LNHDA and SQIVND (reference sequence). This CDR3 is CASRAGQGWPFF. The CDR3 nucleotides read TGTGCCAGTAGAGCGGGACAGGGTTGGCCGTTCTTC.

This chain joins TRBV18 and TRBJ2-1; TRBD2 aligns across 10 bases. V shed 5 bases, J shed 3 bases, and the junction held 4 bases outside the gene matches. From germline, CDR1 is KGHSH and CDR2 LQKENI. CDR3 length: 15 amino acids. The CDR3 sequence is CASSTRTSGYNEQFF. The CDR3 DNA reads TGTGCCAGCTCAACCCGGACTAGCGGCTACAATGAGCAGTTCTTC.

CDR3 coding DNA: TGTGCCAGCAGCTTAAGACCGGGGGCGTGGGAAGAGACCCAGTACTTC. It encodes CASSLRPGAWEETQYF. The rearrangement uses TRBV7-8 and TRBJ2-5; either TRBD1 or TRBD2 may supply D (6 bases each). This CDR3 is 16 amino acids long. Germline CDR1 SGHVS, CDR2 FQNEAQ. Trimming cost V 2 bases and J 3 bases, with 16 bases left between them.

The rearrangement links TRBV4-3 to TRBJ2-3; D may be TRBD2 (6 bases). V lost 3 bases to trimming and J lost 6 bases, with 16 bases between them. The V gene's germline CDR1 is LGHNA and CDR2 YSLEER. The CDR3 runs to 15 residues. CDR3 loop: CASSHRAVREDTQYF. In DNA form, the CDR3 reads TGCGCCAGCAGCCACCGGGCCGTCCGGGAGGATACGCAGTATTTT.

The rearrangement links TRBV28 to TRBJ2-4; D gene unclear. V gave up 5 bases and J gave up 3 bases, with 8 bases separating them. CDR1 is MDHEN and CDR2 is SYDVKM in the germline V gene. The CDR3 length is 13 residues. CDR3 region: CASSPQVKNIQYF. The CDR3 nucleotides are TGTGCCAGCAGTCCCCAGGTCAAAAACATTCAGTACTTC.

V is TRBV2 and J is TRBJ2-7; no clear D gene. Trimming removed 2 bases from V and 3 bases from J, with 2 bases in between. Germline assignment: CDR1 SNHLY and CDR2 FYNNEI. This CDR3 spans 11 amino acids. The CDR3 sequence: CASSEIYEQYF. CDR3 DNA: TGTGCCAGCAGTGAAATCTACGAGCAGTACTTC.

The chain couples TRBV2 to TRBJ2-7; weak D call: TRBD1 (6 bases). The V and J ends lost 8 bases and 2 bases respectively, with 10 bases between them. This CDR3 spans 12 amino acids. Germline V gene data show CDR1 as SNHLY and CDR2 as FYNNEI. CDR3 protein: CASGDKTYEQYF. CDR3 DNA sequence: TGTGCCAGCGGGGACAAGACCTACGAGCAGTACTTC.

Only a few counts were recorded for this clone. V is TRBV15 and J is TRBJ1-4; D might be TRBD1 (6 bases). From germline, CDR1 is LNHNV and CDR2 YYDKDF (reference sequence). This CDR3 has 16 residues. V dropped 0 bases and J dropped 2 bases, with 10 bases sitting between them. CDR3 residues: CATSRDRGGTNEKLFF. In nucleotides, the CDR3 is TGTGCCACCAGCAGAGATAGGGGGGGTACTAATGAAAAACTGTTTTTT.

The chain couples TRBV29-1 to TRBJ1-2; D remains ambiguous. The germline V gene has CDR1 SQVTM and CDR2 ANQGSEA. CDR3 length equals 13 residues. With 8 bases removed from V and 4 bases from J, the gap between germline ends came to 17 bases. CDR3 in DNA: TGCAGCTCTGACCCGTTCCCCCTCTATGGCTACACCTTC. Translation: CSSDPFPLYGYTF. Drawing the rest from reference TRBV29-1 and TRBJ1-2, the complete variable domain is SAVISQKPSRDICQRGTSLTIQCQVDSQVTMMFWYRQQPGQSLTLIATANQGSEATYESGFVIDKFPISRPNLTFSTLTVSNMSPEDSSIYLCSSDPFPLYGYTFGSGTRLTVV.

The V and J genes are TRBV28 and TRBJ1-5; D unclear. Trimming removed 2 bases at V and 0 bases at J, with 14 bases between. Germline V gene sequence: CDR1 MDHEN, CDR2 SYDVKM. There are 17 residues in the CDR3. The CDR3 region is CASSLSGLRDSNQPQHF. The CDR3 DNA reads TGTGCCAGCAGTTTAAGTGGTCTACGGGATAGCAATCAGCCCCAGCATTTT. The full variable domain, its missing parts supplied by reference TRBV28 and TRBJ1-5, is DVKVTQSSRYLVKRTGEKVFLECVQDMDHENMFWYRQDPGLGLRLIYFSYDVKMKEKGDIPEGYSVSREKKERFSLILESASTNQTSMYLCASSLSGLRDSNQPQHFGDGTRLSIL.

This clone was seen a few times. This sequence joins TRBV5-5 and TRBJ1-1, with D perhaps matching TRBD1 (6 bases). Germline lookup yields CDR1 SGHKS and CDR2 YYEKEE (reference sequence). The CDR3 has 14 amino acids. V lost 4 bases and J 3 bases, leaving 13 bases between the germline ends. The CDR3 sequence: CASSIRGRDTEAFF. CDR3 sequence (DNA): TGTGCCAGCAGCATCAGGGGAAGGGACACTGAAGCTTTCTTT.

This chain joins TRBV28 and TRBJ2-6; D uncertain. The CDR3 is 15 residues long. Trimming removed 6 bases from V and 1 base from J, with 10 bases in between. Germline assignment: CDR1 MDHEN and CDR2 SYDVKM. CDR3 sequence reads: CASRTVESGANVLTF. The CDR3 region has the DNA TGTGCCAGCAGGACGGTAGAATCTGGGGCCAACGTCCTGACTTTC.

The CDR3 loop reads CATSRHNNEQFF. The CDR3, as DNA: TGTGCCACCAGCAGACACAACAATGAGCAGTTCTTC. The J gene is TRBJ2-1, the V gene TRBV15; no clear D. Germline CDR1 LNHNV, CDR2 YYDKDF (reference sequence). Trimming removed 2 bases at V and 5 bases at J, with 4 bases between. The CDR3 is 12 amino acids.

The chain recombines TRBV10-3 with TRBJ2-7, with 7 bases fitting TRBD1. Germline values: CDR1 ENHRY, CDR2 SYGVKD. The CDR3 consists of 16 residues. The ends lost 11 bases at V and 0 bases at J; junction bases unmatched: 16. The CDR3 here is CASHGAGTDNSYEQYF. The CDR3 coding sequence is TGTGCCTCCCACGGGGCCGGGACAGACAACTCCTACGAGCAGTACTTC.

This chain joins TRBV27 and TRBJ2-2; no reliable D call. Trimming stripped 6 bases from V and 2 bases from J, with 16 bases between. The CDR3 is 16 residues long. Germline loops: CDR1 MNHEY, CDR2 SMNVEV (reference sequence). The CDR3 DNA sequence: TGTGCCAGCAGCCCTTCAAGGTTACCAAACACCGGGGAGCTGTTTTTT. This gives the protein CASSPSRLPNTGELFF.

The rearrangement links TRBV15 to TRBJ2-7; tentative D call: TRBD2 (6 bases). The ends were cut back, 5 bases at V and 1 base at J, with 27 bases in the middle. Germline lookup yields CDR1 LNHNV and CDR2 YYDKDF (reference sequence). CDR3 length: 19 amino acids. The CDR3 bases are TGTGCCACCAGCCCCTCAGTTCCCCCCCCGGGGAGGCCTTCCTACGAGCAGTACTTC. Its translation is CATSPSVPPPGRPSYEQYF.

In DNA form, the CDR3 reads TGTGCCAGCAGCTTACAACCAGCCATGAACACTGAAGCTTTCTTT. It specifies CASSLQPAMNTEAFF. The J gene is TRBJ1-1, the V gene TRBV7-9; no reliable D call. Germline CDR1 reads SEHNR; CDR2 reads FQNEAQ (reference sequence). The CDR3 extends over 15 amino acids. Trimming pared 2 bases from V and 0 bases from J, leaving 10 bases between.

This chain connects TRBV9 to TRBJ2-3; 7 bases line up with TRBD2. The trim removed 3 bases at V and 0 bases at J, leaving 7 bases unmatched. CDR3 length: 16 residues. The V gene's germline CDR1 is SGDLS and CDR2 YYNGEE. CDR3 nucleotide sequence: TGTGCCAGCAGCGCCGGGCGGGGGTCTAGCACAGATACGCAGTATTTT. Translating it yields CASSAGRGSSTDTQYF.

This clone was observed many times. The V gene is TRBV5-6, the J gene TRBJ1-1; perhaps TRBD1 as D (6 bases). CDR1 is SGHDT, CDR2 YYEEEE, per germline. Trimming pared 0 bases from V and 0 bases from J, leaving 18 bases between. The CDR3 has 18 residues. CDR3 sequence reads: CASSLGSWWGAMNTEAFF. CDR3 sequence (DNA): TGTGCCAGCAGCTTGGGCTCCTGGTGGGGGGCCATGAACACTGAAGCTTTCTTT.

The chain employs TRBV5-5 and TRBJ2-5; 9 nucleotides agree with TRBD1. V lost 4 bases and J lost 4; bases outside the gene matches: 5. The CDR3 contains 14 residues. Looked up from germline, CDR1 is SGHKS and CDR2 is YYEKEE (reference sequence). CDR3 region: CASSRNRGRETQYF. The CDR3 nucleotides read TGTGCCAGCAGCCGGAACAGGGGGCGAGAGACCCAGTACTTC.